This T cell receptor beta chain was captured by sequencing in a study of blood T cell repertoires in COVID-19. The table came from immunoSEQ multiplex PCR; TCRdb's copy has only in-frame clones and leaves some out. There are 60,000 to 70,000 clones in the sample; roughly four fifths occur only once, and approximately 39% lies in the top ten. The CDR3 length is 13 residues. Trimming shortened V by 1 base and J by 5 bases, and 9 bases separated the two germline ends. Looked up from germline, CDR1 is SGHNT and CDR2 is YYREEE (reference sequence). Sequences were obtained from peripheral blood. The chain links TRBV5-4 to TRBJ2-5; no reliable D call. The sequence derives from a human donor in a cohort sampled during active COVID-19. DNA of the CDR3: TGTGCCAGCAGCTTGCAGACGGGTGAGACCCAGTACTTC. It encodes CASSLQTGETQYF.